The following is a T cell receptor beta chain sequence with its context. TCRdb's copy holds only in-frame clones and misses some; the assay was immunoSEQ multiplex PCR. The sample includes more than 100,000 clones, almost 90% seen only once; the top ten take roughly 1.4%. The data are from a study of cytomegalovirus exposure and HLA in healthy donors. The junction had 8 bases not matched to a gene; V was cut back by 3 bases and J by 7 bases. This CDR3 has 14 amino acids. Germline CDR1 MGHRA, CDR2 YSYEKL. This TCR came from a man aged 25 to 40 in good health and CMV-seronegative. The chain uses TRBV4-1 and TRBJ2-5, with 7 bases fitting TRBD2. The material sequenced was PBMCs. The CDR3 loop is CASSQRTSWSTQYF. DNA of the CDR3: TGCGCCAGCAGCCAGAGGACTAGTTGGTCGACCCAGTACTTC.